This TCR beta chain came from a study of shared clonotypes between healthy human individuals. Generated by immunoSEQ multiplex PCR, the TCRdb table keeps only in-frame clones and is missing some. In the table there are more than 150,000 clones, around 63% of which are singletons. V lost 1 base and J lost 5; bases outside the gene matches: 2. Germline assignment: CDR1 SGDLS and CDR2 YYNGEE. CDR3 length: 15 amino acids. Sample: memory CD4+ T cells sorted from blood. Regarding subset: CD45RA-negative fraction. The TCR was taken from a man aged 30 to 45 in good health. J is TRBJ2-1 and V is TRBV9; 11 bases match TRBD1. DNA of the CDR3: TGTGCCAGCAGCGTACCGGGACAGGGGGACAATGAGCAGTTCTTC. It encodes CASSVPGQGDNEQFF.